This TCR beta chain was documented in a study of CD8 T cells in Susac syndrome. Concerning this clonotype itself: What it binds is unknown.

Sequencing of TCR beta was performed on blood CD8+ and CD4+ T cells. TEMRA cells were FACS-enriched, and CD8+ and CD4+ T cells were isolated negatively. Study outcomes and limitations: The authors acknowledged that their TCR sequencing and HLA analysis involved a relatively small number of individuals.

Random-hexamer reverse transcription was applied to roughly 0.5 to 1 ug RNA. Coverage of TCR beta CDR3 amplification by immunoSEQ multiplex PCR extended to 54 Vbeta and 13 Jbeta. TCRdb reprocessed the immunoSEQ multiplex PCR reads with MiXCR, giving one entry per CDR3 protein. The sample carries about 80,000 distinct CDR3 sequences, about 93% recorded once. Germline values: CDR1 LNHNV, CDR2 YYDKDF (reference sequence). The CDR3 runs to 17 residues. V was pared by 5 bases and J by 1 base, with 20 bases between. The specimen sequenced was CD8+ T cells from PBMCs. The chain links TRBV15 to TRBJ1-2, with D unclear. The TCR originated in a human donor in good health. CDR3 residues: CATSVRGGVGINYGYTF. CDR3 nucleotide sequence: TGTGCCACCAGCGTTCGTGGTGGGGTGGGAATTAACTATGGCTACACCTTC.